This T cell receptor beta chain was captured by sequencing in a study of blood T cell repertoires in COVID-19. Study as a whole: The United States, Italy and Spain supplied acute and convalescent COVID-19 samples. Sample material is recorded as cDNA or gDNA derived from T cells, B-cell-depleted T cells, or PBMCs.

Original analysis: Nucleated cell number was recorded as an estimate derived from reference gene primer amplification. Repertoires were generated with immunoSEQ multiplex PCR, while TCRdb's copy carries only in-frame clones and drops some. V and J calls and clone size follow that table, whereas D and trimming were derived from the DNA. Of tens of thousands of clones listed, about nine tenths were seen once; the top ten hold around a sixth. The CDR3 totals 16 residues. In germline, CDR1 is KGHSH, CDR2 LQKENI. V was pared by 2 bases and J by 0 bases, with 11 bases between. The specimen sequenced was peripheral blood. V usage is TRBV18 and J usage is TRBJ1-3, with D maybe TRBD1 (5 bases). The clonotype was recovered from a man older than 75 with acute or convalescent COVID-19. CDR3 residues: CASSPDSWNSGNTIYF. The CDR3 coding sequence is TGTGCCAGCTCACCAGACAGTTGGAACTCTGGAAACACCATATATTTT.